A selection of T cell receptor beta chains follows, all from one sample in a study of blood T cell repertoires in COVID-19. Some clones are missing from TCRdb's copy, which holds only in-frame ones; the method was immunoSEQ multiplex PCR. The sample has 130,000 or so clones, around 89% seen once. The specimen was peripheral blood. Receptors were obtained from a man aged 50-59 years with active or convalescent COVID-19. CDR3s include the opening cysteine and the closing phenylalanine or tryptophan. A D gene is named only where the DNA matches it firmly. Some rows have no size entry. The others give once, few or many, or a class for an expanded clone.

J gene	clone size	V gene	D gene	CDR3 protein	CDR3 DNA
TRBJ2-7	-	TRBV9	TRBD1	CASSVAEGQYYEQYF	TGTGCCAGCAGCGTAGCTGAGGGACAGTACTACGAGCAGTACTTC
TRBJ1-5	-	TRBV3-1/TRBV3-2	TRBD1	CASSQIQGASQPQHF	TGTGCCAGCAGCCAAATCCAGGGGGCCAGTCAGCCCCAGCATTTT
TRBJ2-3	-	TRBV5-4	TRBD2	CASSLAGGMGGDTQYF	TGTGCCAGCAGCTTGGCCGGCGGGATGGGGGGGGATACGCAGTATTTT
TRBJ2-3	-	TRBV5-1	TRBD2	CASGWTSGGTDTQYF	TGCGCCAGCGGATGGACTAGCGGGGGAACAGATACGCAGTATTTT
TRBJ2-1	-	TRBV7-2	-	CASSPSSGQPSSYNEQFF	TGTGCCAGCAGCCCCTCGTCAGGGCAACCGAGCTCCTACAATGAGCAGTTCTTC
TRBJ2-2	once	TRBV6-5	TRBD1	CASSQRTGGTGELFF	TGTGCCAGCAGTCAGCGGACAGGAGGCACCGGGGAGCTGTTTTTT
TRBJ1-2	-	TRBV19	-	CASSATDRYYGYTF	TGTGCCAGTAGTGCAACCGACAGGTACTATGGCTACACCTTC
TRBJ2-7	-	TRBV6-5	TRBD2	CASIPSSGSYEQYF	TGTGCCAGCATTCCATCTAGCGGTAGCTACGAGCAGTACTTC
TRBJ1-6	once	TRBV21-1	-	CASSKALQIPGNSPLHF	TGTGCCAGCAGCAAAGCGCTCCAGATTCCAGGGAATTCACCCCTCCACTTT
TRBJ1-3	-	TRBV19	-	CASSILPGSSGNTIYF	TGTGCCAGTAGTATTCTTCCGGGAAGCTCTGGAAACACCATATATTTT
TRBJ1-2	-	TRBV5-6	-	CASSLGHTANYGYTF	TGTGCCAGCAGCTTGGGTCACACAGCTAACTATGGCTACACCTTC
TRBJ2-4	-	TRBV5-1	TRBD1	CASSLPGGKNIQYF	TGCGCCAGCAGCTTGCCAGGGGGCAAAAACATTCAGTACTTC
TRBJ1-5	-	TRBV19	-	CASSMAPGNQPQHF	TGTGCCAGTAGTATGGCACCTGGTAATCAGCCCCAGCATTTT
TRBJ2-2	once	TRBV29-1	-	CSAAAQGRTGELFF	TGCAGCGCCGCAGCCCAGGGTCGCACCGGGGAGCTGTTTTTT
TRBJ2-7	-	TRBV3-1/TRBV3-2	-	CASSQGSGRSYEQYF	TGTGCCAGCAGCCAAGGGAGCGGTCGTTCCTACGAGCAGTACTTC
TRBJ2-1	once	TRBV10-1	TRBD2	CASSDGRRTSGRSSSYNEQFF	TGCGCCAGCAGTGATGGAAGGAGGACTAGCGGGAGGTCAAGCTCCTACAATGAGCAGTTCTTC
TRBJ1-5	-	TRBV6-5	-	CASSTGVSNQPQHF	TGTGCCAGCAGTACGGGGGTTAGCAATCAGCCCCAGCATTTT
TRBJ2-1	once	TRBV11-2	-	CASSSEGGRFEEQFF	TGTGCCAGCAGCTCCGAGGGGGGGCGCTTCGAAGAGCAGTTCTTC
TRBJ1-5	-	TRBV5-1	-	CASRRTTGGNQPQHF	TGCGCCAGCAGGCGGACAACGGGTGGCAATCAGCCCCAGCATTTT
TRBJ1-2	-	TRBV7-2	TRBD1	CASSLAMAGGGGYTF	TGTGCCAGCAGCTTAGCCATGGCAGGGGGTGGGGGCTACACCTTC
TRBJ1-6	-	TRBV27	-	CASSKRVNSPLHF	TGTGCCAGCAGTAAACGGGTTAATTCACCCCTCCACTTT
TRBJ2-3	-	TRBV5-1	-	CASSTQGFVGTQYF	TGCGCCAGCAGCACGCAGGGGTTTGTTGGTACGCAGTATTTT
TRBJ1-4	-	TRBV18	-	CASSRAGGTNEKLFF	TGTGCCAGCTCCCGGGCAGGAGGAACTAATGAAAAACTGTTTTTT
TRBJ1-6	-	TRBV29-1	-	CSVEGGGTTFGNSPLHF	TGCAGCGTTGAAGGAGGTGGGACAACCTTCGGCAATTCACCCCTCCACTTT
TRBJ1-3	-	TRBV4-2	-	CASSTGEDGNTIYF	TGTGCCAGCAGTACCGGGGAAGATGGAAACACCATATATTTT
TRBJ2-1	-	TRBV10-3	TRBD2	CATRTSGNNEQFF	TGTGCCACCCGGACTAGCGGAAACAATGAGCAGTTCTTC
TRBJ2-1	-	TRBV6-5	TRBD2	CASRSLAGERNEQFF	TGTGCCAGCAGGTCCCTAGCGGGAGAAAGGAATGAGCAGTTCTTC
TRBJ2-2	-	TRBV19	-	CASSKKFGRGIAGELFF	TGTGCCAGTAGTAAGAAATTTGGCAGGGGCATAGCCGGGGAGCTGTTTTTT
TRBJ2-1	-	TRBV5-1	-	CASSFEDEQFF	TGCGCCAGCAGCTTTGAGGATGAGCAGTTCTTC
TRBJ2-1	-	TRBV5-1	-	CASSLAPTGIDNEQFF	TGCGCCAGCAGCTTGGCCCCCACAGGGATCGACAATGAGCAGTTCTTC
TRBJ2-5	-	TRBV5-1	-	CASSLAMGQETQYF	TGCGCCAGCAGCTTGGCCATGGGGCAGGAGACCCAGTACTTC
TRBJ1-5	-	TRBV6-6	-	CASSYAGGNQPQHF	TGTGCCAGCAGTTACGCCGGGGGAAACCAGCCCCAGCATTTT
TRBJ2-2	-	TRBV3-1/TRBV3-2	-	CASSHTAGELFF	TGTGCCAGCAGCCATACAGCCGGGGAGCTGTTTTTT
TRBJ1-4	-	TRBV4-1	-	CASSQPRDTTNEKLFF	TGCGCCAGCAGCCAGCCCCGGGACACAACTAATGAAAAACTGTTTTTT
TRBJ1-2	-	TRBV4-3	TRBD1	CASSPSVRAGGAGGYTF	TGCGCCAGCAGCCCCTCGGTTAGGGCAGGGGGCGCTGGGGGCTACACCTTC
TRBJ1-1	-	TRBV20-1	-	CSASPRGNTEAFF	TGCAGTGCTAGTCCCAGGGGGAACACTGAAGCTTTCTTT
TRBJ1-2	-	TRBV30	-	CAWRGGPNWLKSQGDFWGYTF	TGTGCCTGGAGGGGAGGTCCAAATTGGCTAAAGAGTCAGGGAGATTTTTGGGGCTACACCTTC
TRBJ2-5	-	TRBV9	TRBD2	CASSVVGGRAPETQYF	TGTGCCAGCAGCGTAGTGGGCGGGAGGGCCCCTGAGACCCAGTACTTC
TRBJ2-1	-	TRBV7-9	-	CASTVTYSYNEQFF	TGTGCCAGCACCGTTACCTACTCCTACAATGAGCAGTTCTTC
TRBJ2-5	-	TRBV29-1	-	CSVGGLLQTQYF	TGCAGCGTTGGGGGGCTACTGCAGACCCAGTACTTC
TRBJ1-4	-	TRBV2	TRBD1	CASSGDRLDGSEKLFF	TGTGCCAGCAGCGGGGACAGGTTGGACGGGAGTGAAAAACTGTTTTTT
TRBJ1-5	-	TRBV19	-	CASSILAELNQPQHF	TGTGCCAGTAGTATTTTGGCAGAACTAAATCAGCCCCAGCATTTT
TRBJ2-5	-	TRBV5-1	-	CASSLSEERSETQYF	TGCGCCAGCAGCTTATCCGAGGAGAGGAGCGAGACCCAGTACTTC
TRBJ2-3	-	TRBV6-1	-	CASSQAGRTDTQYF	TGTGCCAGCAGTCAAGCGGGCCGCACAGATACGCAGTATTTT
TRBJ2-1	-	TRBV28	TRBD1	CASSLVGTVRYNEQFF	TGTGCCAGCAGTTTAGTTGGGACAGTTAGATACAATGAGCAGTTCTTC
TRBJ1-5	-	TRBV19	TRBD1	CASSFPHSRGRLGNQPQHF	TGTGCCAGTAGTTTCCCACATTCAAGGGGGCGCCTGGGCAATCAGCCCCAGCATTTT
TRBJ1-1	-	TRBV29-1	TRBD1	CSGGQGSTEAFF	TGCAGCGGCGGACAGGGTAGCACTGAAGCTTTCTTT
TRBJ1-1	-	TRBV18	-	CASSRGGRNTEAFF	TGTGCCAGCTCAAGGGGAGGGAGAAACACTGAAGCTTTCTTT
TRBJ2-2	-	TRBV7-2	TRBD1	CASKSQGVSGELFF	TGTGCCAGCAAAAGCCAGGGGGTCTCCGGGGAGCTGTTTTTT
TRBJ2-6	-	TRBV6-1	-	CASSEGGSGANVLTF	TGTGCCAGCAGTGAAGGCGGGTCTGGGGCCAACGTCCTGACTTTC